This T cell receptor (beta chain) derives from a study of T cells in Graves' hyperthyroidism and ophthalmopathy. This CDR3 comprises 16 residues. V lost 6 bases, J lost 2 bases, and 18 bases lay in between. TCR beta CDR3 regions were amplified from RNA transcripts. The HTBI primer set drove a first-round RT-PCR of the TCR CDR3. TCRdb called the multiplex PCR reads again in MiXCR, with one record for every CDR3 protein. This repertoire shows under 800,000 distinct CDR3 sequences, 11% to 15% found once; its top ten account for about 10%. This clonotype was counted at least ten times. Sequenced material: blood. The receptor was derived from a woman in her late teens or twenties with Graves' hyperthyroidism. This chain uses TRBV12-3 or TRBV12-4 with TRBJ2-3, with D tentatively TRBD1 (5 bases). CDR3 loop: CASSLMAAGLTDTQYF. In DNA, the CDR3 is TGTGCCAGCAGCCTCATGGCCGCAGGGCTCACAGATACGCAGTATTTT.